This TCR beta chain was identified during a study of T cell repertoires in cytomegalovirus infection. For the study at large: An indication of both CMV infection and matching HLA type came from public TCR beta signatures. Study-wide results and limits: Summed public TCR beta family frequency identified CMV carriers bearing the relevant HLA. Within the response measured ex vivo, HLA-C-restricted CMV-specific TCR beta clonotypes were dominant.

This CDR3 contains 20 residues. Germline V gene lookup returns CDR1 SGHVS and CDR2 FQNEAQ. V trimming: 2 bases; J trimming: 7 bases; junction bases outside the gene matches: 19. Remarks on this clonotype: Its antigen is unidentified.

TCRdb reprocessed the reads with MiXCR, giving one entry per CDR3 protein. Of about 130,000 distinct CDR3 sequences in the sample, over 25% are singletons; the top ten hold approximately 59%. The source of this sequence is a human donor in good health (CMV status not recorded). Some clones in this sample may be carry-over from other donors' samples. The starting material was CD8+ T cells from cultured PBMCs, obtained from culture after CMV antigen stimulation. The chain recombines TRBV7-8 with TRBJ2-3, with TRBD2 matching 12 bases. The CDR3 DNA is TGTGCCAGCAGCTTATACCGCCAAAGACTAGCGGGGGCGGGACTGAATACGCAGTATTTT. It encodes CASSLYRQRLAGAGLNTQYF.